Below are 21 T cell receptor beta chains sequenced from a single sample in a study of cytomegalovirus exposure and HLA in healthy donors. Primers included in the PCR were 60 Vbeta and 13 Jbeta primers. Libraries were prepared by immunoSEQ multiplex PCR; TCRdb keeps only in-frame clonotypes and omits some of them. Of about 200,000 clones listed, about 87% are singletons. Material for sequencing was PBMCs. Receptors originate from a woman younger than 35 in good health and CMV-seronegative.

The V call is TRBV6-5, the J call TRBJ1-1; a weak D match, TRBD1 (5 bases). CDR3 length equals 11 residues. With 4 bases removed from V and 11 bases from J, the gap between germline ends came to 11 bases. Germline V CDR1 and CDR2: MNHEY, SVGAGI. The CDR3 loop is CASSSRVGAFF. The CDR3 bases are TGTGCCAGCAGTTCCAGGGTAGGCGCTTTCTTT.

The chain combines TRBV7-2 with TRBJ2-3; 14 positions agree with TRBD2. Germline CDR1 reads SGHTA; CDR2 reads FQGNSA. J lost 5 bases, V lost 11 bases, and 6 bases had no gene match. The CDR3 sequence is 14 residues long. The DNA of the CDR3 is TGTGCCTGCCGGGGACTAGCGGGAGAAGATACGCAGTATTTT. This codes for CACRGLAGEDTQYF.

The V gene is TRBV7-9, the J gene TRBJ2-3, with 8 bases aligning to TRBD2. The CDR3 has 17 amino acids. J gave up 1 base and V 0 bases, and 6 bases lay outside the gene matches. The germline gives CDR1 SEHNR, CDR2 FQNEAQ (reference sequence). Written as DNA, the CDR3 is TGTGCCAGCAGCTTAGCTGCGCAGACTAGCGGCACAGATACGCAGTATTTT. It encodes CASSLAAQTSGTDTQYF.

The rearrangement links TRBV4-2 to TRBJ1-3; possibly TRBD1 for D (5 bases). CDR1 and CDR2 from the germline V gene are LGHNA and YNFKEQ. CDR3 size: 14 residues. Trimming took off 4 bases at V and 3 bases at J, with 10 bases between the two ends. This chain's CDR3 is CASSRGTDGNTIYF. The CDR3 DNA reads as TGTGCCAGCAGCCGCGGGACCGATGGAAACACCATATATTTT.

The chain joins TRBV28 to TRBJ1-1; the D gene is possibly TRBD1 (5 bases). The germline gives CDR1 MDHEN, CDR2 SYDVKM. The CDR3 is 15 residues long. V lost 2 bases and J 1 base, leaving 11 bases between the germline ends. The DNA for the CDR3 is TGTGCCAGCAGTTTACTCGGCCAGGGGAACACTGAAGCTTTCTTT. Its translation: CASSLLGQGNTEAFF.

The chain links TRBV9 to TRBJ2-7; D perhaps matches TRBD1 (6 bases). CDR1 and CDR2 (germline): SGDLS, YYNGEE. The CDR3 covers 14 residues. V lost 4 bases, J lost 4 bases, and 15 bases lay in between. The CDR3 bases are TGTGCCAGCAGCTTAACCGGGACACCTTACGAGCAGTACTTC. Protein product: CASSLTGTPYEQYF. Looking up the rest from reference TRBV9 and TRBJ2-7 gives the full variable domain: DSGVTQTPKHLITATGQRVTLRCSPRSGDLSVYWYQQSLDQGLQFLIQYYNGEERAKGNILERFSAQQFPDLHSELNLSSLELGDSALYFCASSLTGTPYEQYFGPGTRLTVT.

The V and J genes are TRBV2 and TRBJ2-1, with a possible D match to TRBD2 (6 bases). Germline lookup yields CDR1 SNHLY and CDR2 FYNNEI. The CDR3 covers 14 residues. Trimming left V 8 bases short and J 0 bases short, with 11 bases between. The CDR3 sequence: CASRGDSSYNEQFF. CDR3 DNA sequence: TGTGCCAGCCGCGGGGACTCCTCCTACAATGAGCAGTTCTTC.

The CDR3 bases are TGTGCCAGCAGTATCGGAGGGGCGAACACCGGGGAGCTGTTTTTT. It is translated as CASSIGGANTGELFF. The V call is TRBV7-2, the J call TRBJ2-2, with a tentative D call TRBD2 (6 bases). Germline V CDR1 and CDR2: SGHTA, FQGNSA. V shed 6 bases and J shed 0 bases, with 11 bases lying between them. The CDR3 runs 15 residues. Full variable domain (rest looked up from reference TRBV7-2 and TRBJ2-2): GAGVSQSPSNKVTEKGKDVELRCDPISGHTALYWYRQSLGQGLEFLIYFQGNSAPDKSGLPSDRFSAERTGGSVSTLTIQRTQQEDSAVYLCASSIGGANTGELFFGEGSRLTVL.

The rearrangement uses TRBV6-6 and TRBJ2-5, with 15 bases identical to TRBD2. The V segment lost 4 bases and the J segment 2 bases; nucleotides outside the gene matches: 2. The CDR3 spans 16 residues. CDR1 MNHNY and CDR2 SVGAGI come from the germline V gene (reference sequence). The DNA of the CDR3 is TGTGCCAGCAGTTGGGGACTAGCGGGGGGACAAGAGACCCAGTACTTC. It encodes CASSWGLAGGQETQYF.

The chain uses TRBV7-9 and TRBJ2-1; perhaps TRBD2 as D (6 bases). The CDR3 has 14 amino acids. The V end was cut by 10 bases, the J end by 4 bases, with 17 bases between. Germline loops: CDR1 SEHNR, CDR2 FQNEAQ (reference sequence). CDR3 sequence: CATSGERRYNEQFF. Written as DNA, the CDR3 is TGTGCCACGTCGGGGGAGAGGCGATACAATGAGCAGTTCTTC. Full variable domain (missing parts from reference TRBV7-9 and TRBJ2-1): DTGVSQNPRHKITKRGQNVTFRCDPISEHNRLYWYRQTLGQGPEFLTYFQNEAQLEKSRLLSDRFSAERPKGSFSTLEIQRTEQGDSAMYLCATSGERRYNEQFFGPGTRLTVL.

This chain uses TRBV30 with TRBJ1-2, with D unclear. V lost 2 bases to trimming and J lost 0 bases, with 7 bases between them. The germline V gene encodes CDR1 GTSNPN and CDR2 SVGIG (reference sequence). This CDR3 contains 13 residues. For the CDR3, the DNA is TGTGCCTGGAGTCGAGGGACTAACTATGGCTACACCTTC. It yields the protein CAWSRGTNYGYTF. The full variable domain, with the rest looked up from reference TRBV30 and TRBJ1-2, is SQTIHQWPATLVQPVGSPLSLECTVEGTSNPNLYWYRQAAGRGLQLLFYSVGIGQISSEVPQNLSASRPQDRQFILSSKKLLLSDSGFYLCAWSRGTNYGYTFGSGTRLTVV.

About this clone itself: The junction does not match germline at one end; this may be a read error. CDR3 nucleotide sequence: TGTTCCAGCAGCTTAGGGACTGGGGATTCGGCAGCTTTCTTT. Amino acids: CSSSLGTGDSAAFF. This chain connects TRBV7-9 to TRBJ1-1; TRBD1 might be the D (5 bases). Germline V lookup: CDR1 SEHNR, CDR2 FQNEAQ (reference sequence). The CDR3 loop spans 14 amino acids.

This chain joins TRBV5-1 and TRBJ1-2, with 9 bases fitting TRBD1. Trimming removed 4 bases from V and 6 bases from J; junction bases left unmatched: 4. The CDR3 totals 13 residues. Germline V lookup: CDR1 SGHRS, CDR2 YFSETQ. The chain's CDR3 is CASSPRTGDGYTF. The CDR3 DNA reads TGCGCCAGCAGCCCTCGGACAGGGGATGGCTACACCTTC. Supplemented by reference TRBV5-1 and TRBJ1-2, the full variable domain reads KAGVTQTPRYLIKTRGQQVTLSCSPISGHRSVSWYQQTPGQGLQFLFEYFSETQRNKGNFPGRFSGRQFSNSRSEMNVSTLELGDSALYLCASSPRTGDGYTFGSGTRLTVV.

This clone came up once. The V gene is TRBV29-1, the J gene TRBJ2-7; 9 bases agree with TRBD2. Germline CDR1 reads SQVTM; CDR2 reads ANQGSEA. This CDR3 has 13 amino acids. The V and J ends lost 6 bases and 4 bases, in that order; junction bases with no gene match: 7. The CDR3 reads CSVIAGEGYEQYF. The CDR3 bases are TGCAGCGTGATAGCGGGAGAAGGTTACGAGCAGTACTTC.

This clone showed up just once. The V call is TRBV19, the J call TRBJ1-5, with TRBD1 as a possible D gene (6 bases). The CDR3 has 13 residues. Trimming took 5 bases from V and 4 from J, leaving 9 bases between them. Germline V gene lookup returns CDR1 LNHDA and CDR2 SQIVND (reference sequence). In nucleotides, the CDR3 is TGTGCCAGTAGTTACGGGACAAATCAGCCCCAGCATTTT. Its translation is CASSYGTNQPQHF.

The V call is TRBV5-1, the J call TRBJ1-4, with 7 bases lining up with TRBD1. V was pared by 4 bases and J by 7 bases, with 7 bases of the junction left unmatched. The CDR3 is 14 residues long. Per the germline V gene, CDR1 is SGHRS and CDR2 is YFSETQ. CDR3 DNA sequence: TGCGCCAGCAGCCTAGGACAGGCCGGTGAAAAACTGTTTTTT. Its protein is CASSLGQAGEKLFF.

The chain links TRBV27 to TRBJ2-7; 11 nucleotides align to TRBD2. The CDR3 spans 15 residues. The germline CDR1 and CDR2 sequences are MNHEY and SMNVEV (reference sequence). The junction had 9 bases not matched to a gene; V was cut back by 6 bases and J by 5 bases. CDR3 loop: CASSQLAGETHEQYF. The CDR3 DNA reads as TGTGCCAGCAGCCAACTAGCGGGAGAAACGCACGAGCAGTACTTC.

The chain carries TRBV6-5 and TRBJ1-2, with 7 bases identical to TRBD1. The trim removed 5 bases at V and 4 bases at J, leaving 7 bases unmatched. The CDR3 totals 14 residues. Germline V gives CDR1 MNHEY, CDR2 SVGAGI. The CDR3 DNA reads as TGTGCCAGCAGTCGGGCGGAGGGGGCCTATGGCTACACCTTC. Translation gives CASSRAEGAYGYTF.

This clone was recorded only once. This chain uses TRBV13 with TRBJ2-2; D is ambiguous. V was pared by 7 bases and J by 0 bases, with 9 bases between. The CDR3 is 14 residues long. The germline CDR1 and CDR2 sequences are PRHDT and FYEKMQ (reference sequence). The CDR3 DNA follows: TGTGCCAGCACTCGCGGCACGAACACCGGGGAGCTGTTTTTT. This translates into CASTRGTNTGELFF.

The chain joins TRBV29-1 to TRBJ1-6, with D unclear. Germline V gene lookup returns CDR1 SQVTM and CDR2 ANQGSEA. This CDR3 has 12 residues. Trimming took off 5 bases at V and 7 bases at J, with 9 bases between the two ends. The CDR3 DNA follows: TGCAGCGTTACCGACGGGAATTCACCCCTCCACTTT. It specifies CSVTDGNSPLHF.

V is TRBV2 and J is TRBJ2-3; TRBD2 aligns across 7 bases. The CDR3 extends over 16 amino acids. Losses at the gene ends were 3 bases for V and 2 bases for J; bases not matched to a gene: 8. Looked up from germline, CDR1 is SNHLY and CDR2 is FYNNEI. CDR3 sequence: CASSDGASGYTDTQYF. CDR3 in DNA: TGTGCCAGCAGTGATGGGGCTAGCGGATACACAGATACGCAGTATTTT.